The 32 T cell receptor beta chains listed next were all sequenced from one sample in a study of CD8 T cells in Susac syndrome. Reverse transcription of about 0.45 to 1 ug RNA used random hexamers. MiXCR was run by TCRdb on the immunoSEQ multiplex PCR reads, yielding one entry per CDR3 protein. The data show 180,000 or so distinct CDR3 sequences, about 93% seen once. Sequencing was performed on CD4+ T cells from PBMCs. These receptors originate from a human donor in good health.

The CDR3 reads CASSRDGFYEQYF. The CDR3 bases are TGTGCCAGCAGCCGCGACGGATTCTACGAGCAGTACTTC. The V gene is TRBV5-6, the J gene TRBJ2-7; no firm D call. CDR3 length equals 13 residues. V lost 4 bases and J lost 3, with 11 bases in between. CDR1 SGHDT and CDR2 YYEEEE come from the germline V gene.

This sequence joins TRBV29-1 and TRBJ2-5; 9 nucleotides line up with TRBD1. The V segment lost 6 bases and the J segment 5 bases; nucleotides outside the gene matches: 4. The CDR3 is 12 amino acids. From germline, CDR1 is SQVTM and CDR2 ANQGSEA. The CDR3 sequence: CSVADRGETQYF. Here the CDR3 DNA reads TGCAGCGTCGCAGACAGGGGGGAGACCCAGTACTTC.

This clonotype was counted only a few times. In nucleotides, the CDR3 is TGTGCCAGCAGCTTAGGGGCCTACAATGAGCAGTTCTTC. Protein product: CASSLGAYNEQFF. The rearrangement joins TRBV13 to TRBJ2-1; unclear D gene. Germline V gives CDR1 PRHDT, CDR2 FYEKMQ (reference sequence). This CDR3 has 13 amino acids. V was pared by 0 bases and J by 2 bases, with 2 bases between.

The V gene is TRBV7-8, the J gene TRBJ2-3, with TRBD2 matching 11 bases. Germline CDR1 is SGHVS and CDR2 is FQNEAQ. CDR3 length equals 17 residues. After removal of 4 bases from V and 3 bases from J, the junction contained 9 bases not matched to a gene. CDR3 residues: CASSSDSGGAGTDTQYF. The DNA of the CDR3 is TGTGCCAGCAGCTCGGATAGCGGGGGGGCCGGGACAGATACGCAGTATTTT.

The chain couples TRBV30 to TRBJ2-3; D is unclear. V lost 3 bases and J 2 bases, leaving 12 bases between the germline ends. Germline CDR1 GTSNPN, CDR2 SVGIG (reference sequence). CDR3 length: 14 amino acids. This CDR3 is CAWSGTTPTDTQYF. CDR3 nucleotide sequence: TGTGCCTGGAGCGGTACTACCCCCACAGATACGCAGTATTTT. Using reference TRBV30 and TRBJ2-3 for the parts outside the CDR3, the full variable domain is SQTIHQWPATLVQPVGSPLSLECTVEGTSNPNLYWYRQAAGRGLQLLFYSVGIGQISSEVPQNLSASRPQDRQFILSSKKLLLSDSGFYLCAWSGTTPTDTQYFGPGTRLTVL.

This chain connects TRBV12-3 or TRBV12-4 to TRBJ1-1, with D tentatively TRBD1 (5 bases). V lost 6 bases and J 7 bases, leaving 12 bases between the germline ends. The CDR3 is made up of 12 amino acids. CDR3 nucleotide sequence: TGTGCCAGCAGATCAGGGACTCTTGAAGCTTTCTTT. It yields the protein CASRSGTLEAFF.

The CDR3 DNA reads TGTGCCAGCAGTTACACCCGGGGGGGGAACACCGGGGAGCTGTTTTTT. Translating gives CASSYTRGGNTGELFF. The rearrangement joins TRBV6-6 to TRBJ2-2; 8 bases match TRBD2. Trimming cost V 2 bases and J 1 base; bases outside gene matches: 3. This CDR3 has 16 residues. The germline gives CDR1 MNHNY, CDR2 SVGAGI (reference sequence).

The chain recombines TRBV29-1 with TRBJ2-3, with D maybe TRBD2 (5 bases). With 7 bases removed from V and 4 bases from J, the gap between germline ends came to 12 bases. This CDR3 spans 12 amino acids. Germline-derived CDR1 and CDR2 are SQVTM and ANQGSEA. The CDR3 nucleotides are TGCAGCGCGAGGGCGGCGGCAGATACGCAGTATTTT. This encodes CSARAAADTQYF.

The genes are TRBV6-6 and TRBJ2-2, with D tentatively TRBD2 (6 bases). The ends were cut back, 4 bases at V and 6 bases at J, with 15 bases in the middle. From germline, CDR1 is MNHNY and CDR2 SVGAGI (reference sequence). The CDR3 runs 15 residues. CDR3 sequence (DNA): TGTGCCAGCAGTTGGGAAGGGACTTCAGCCGGGGAGCTGTTTTTT. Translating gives CASSWEGTSAGELFF.

In DNA form, the CDR3 reads TGCAGCGTTGACGGGAACACAGATACGCAGTATTTT. This encodes CSVDGNTDTQYF. The J gene is TRBJ2-3, the V gene TRBV29-1; the D gene is possibly TRBD2 (5 bases). CDR1 SQVTM and CDR2 ANQGSEA come from the germline V gene. V lost 3 bases to trimming and J lost 2 bases, with 6 bases between them. The CDR3 runs to 12 residues.

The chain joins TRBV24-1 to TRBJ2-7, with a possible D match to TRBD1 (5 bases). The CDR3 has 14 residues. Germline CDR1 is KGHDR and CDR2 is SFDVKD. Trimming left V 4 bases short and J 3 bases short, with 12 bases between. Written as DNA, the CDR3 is TGTGCCACCAGTGACCCCGGACAAAACTACGAGCAGTACTTC. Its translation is CATSDPGQNYEQYF.

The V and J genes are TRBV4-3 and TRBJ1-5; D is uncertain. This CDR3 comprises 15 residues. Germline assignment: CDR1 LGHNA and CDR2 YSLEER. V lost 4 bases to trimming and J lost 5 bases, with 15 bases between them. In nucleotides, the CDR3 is TGCGCCAGCAGCCCCGAGCCGACGGGTCATCAGCCCCAGCATTTT. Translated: CASSPEPTGHQPQHF.

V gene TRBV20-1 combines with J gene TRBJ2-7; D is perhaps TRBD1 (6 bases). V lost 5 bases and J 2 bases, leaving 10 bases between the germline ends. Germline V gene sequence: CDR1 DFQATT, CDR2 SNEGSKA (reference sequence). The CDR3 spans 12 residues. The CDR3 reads CSAGTNPYEQYF. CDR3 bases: TGCAGTGCTGGGACAAACCCCTACGAGCAGTACTTC.

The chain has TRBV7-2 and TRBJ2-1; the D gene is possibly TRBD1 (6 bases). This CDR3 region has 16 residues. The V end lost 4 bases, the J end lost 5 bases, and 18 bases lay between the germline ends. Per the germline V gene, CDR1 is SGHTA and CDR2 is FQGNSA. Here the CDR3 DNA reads TGTGCCAGCAGCTCGCCGCCGGGACATAGAAACAATGAGCAGTTCTTC. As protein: CASSSPPGHRNNEQFF.

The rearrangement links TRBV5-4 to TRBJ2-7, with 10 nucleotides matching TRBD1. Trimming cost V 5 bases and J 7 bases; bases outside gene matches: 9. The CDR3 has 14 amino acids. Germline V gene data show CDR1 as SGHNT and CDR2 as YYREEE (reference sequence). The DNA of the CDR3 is TGTGCCAGCAGTGGCCGACAGGGGGCAGAGGAGCAGTACTTC. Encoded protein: CASSGRQGAEEQYF.

CDR3 sequence (DNA): TGTGCCAGCAGCCCGGACGTGCGCTACGAGCAGTACTTC. It is translated as CASSPDVRYEQYF. This sequence joins TRBV11-2 and TRBJ2-7; D unclear. Trimming stripped 5 bases from V and 3 bases from J, with 11 bases between. CDR3 length equals 13 residues. Germline CDR1 reads SGHAT; CDR2 reads FQNNGV.

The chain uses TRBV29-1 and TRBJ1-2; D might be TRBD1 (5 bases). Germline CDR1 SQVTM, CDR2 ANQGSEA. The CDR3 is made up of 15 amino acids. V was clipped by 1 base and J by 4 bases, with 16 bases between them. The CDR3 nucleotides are TGCAGCGTTGAAGGGGAGGGCTCGGGACTCTATGGCTACACCTTC. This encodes CSVEGEGSGLYGYTF.

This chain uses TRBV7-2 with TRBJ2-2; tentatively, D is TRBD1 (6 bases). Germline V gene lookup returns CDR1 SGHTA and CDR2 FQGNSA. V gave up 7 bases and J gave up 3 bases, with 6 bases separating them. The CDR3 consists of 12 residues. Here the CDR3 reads CASNRDTGELFF. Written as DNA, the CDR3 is TGTGCCAGCAACAGGGACACCGGGGAGCTGTTTTTT.

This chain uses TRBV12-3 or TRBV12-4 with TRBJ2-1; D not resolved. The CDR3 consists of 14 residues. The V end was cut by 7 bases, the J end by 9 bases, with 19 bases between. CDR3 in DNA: TGTGCCAGCACCCTTTTCCTGGTGTTCAGTGAGCAGTTCTTC. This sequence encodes CASTLFLVFSEQFF.

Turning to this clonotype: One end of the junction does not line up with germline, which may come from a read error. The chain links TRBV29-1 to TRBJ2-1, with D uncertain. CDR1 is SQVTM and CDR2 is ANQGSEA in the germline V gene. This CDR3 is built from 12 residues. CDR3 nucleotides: TGCAGCGTTGAAGATGTCGCAGGAAAAAGAATCTTC. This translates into CSVEDVAGKRIF.

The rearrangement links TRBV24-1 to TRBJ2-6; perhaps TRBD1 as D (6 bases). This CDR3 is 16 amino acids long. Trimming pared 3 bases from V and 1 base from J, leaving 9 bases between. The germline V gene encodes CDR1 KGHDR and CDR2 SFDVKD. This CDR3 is CATSDPGVSGANVLTF. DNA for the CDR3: TGTGCCACCAGTGATCCAGGGGTTTCTGGGGCCAACGTCCTGACTTTC.

CDR3 nucleotide sequence: TGCAGTGGGGTATCTGGAAACACCATATATTTT. Translating gives CSGVSGNTIYF. The gene calls are TRBV29-1 and TRBJ1-3, with unresolved D. The CDR3 runs to 11 residues. Germline V gives CDR1 SQVTM, CDR2 ANQGSEA. The variable domain in full, completed from reference TRBV29-1 and TRBJ1-3, reads SAVISQKPSRDICQRGTSLTIQCQVDSQVTMMFWYRQQPGQSLTLIATANQGSEATYESGFVIDKFPISRPNLTFSTLTVSNMSPEDSSIYLCSGVSGNTIYFGEGSWLTVV.

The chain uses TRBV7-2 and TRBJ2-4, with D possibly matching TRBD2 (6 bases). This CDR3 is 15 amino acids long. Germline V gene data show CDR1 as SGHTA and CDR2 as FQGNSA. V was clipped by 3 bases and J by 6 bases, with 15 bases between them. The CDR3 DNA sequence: TGTGCCAGCAGCTTGGGCGGGGATGATAGAAACATTCAGTACTTC. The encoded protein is CASSLGGDDRNIQYF.

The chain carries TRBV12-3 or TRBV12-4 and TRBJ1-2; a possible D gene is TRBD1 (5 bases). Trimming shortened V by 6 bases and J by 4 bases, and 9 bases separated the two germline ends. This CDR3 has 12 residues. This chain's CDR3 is CASSNRIYGYTF. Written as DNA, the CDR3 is TGTGCCAGCAGCAACAGGATCTATGGCTACACCTTC.

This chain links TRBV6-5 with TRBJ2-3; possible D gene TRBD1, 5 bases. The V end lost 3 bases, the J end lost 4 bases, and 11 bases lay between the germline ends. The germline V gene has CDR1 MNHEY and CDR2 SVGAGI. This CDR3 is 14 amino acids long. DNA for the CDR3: TGTGCCAGCAGTTATCAGGGTCGGGCAGATACGCAGTATTTT. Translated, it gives CASSYQGRADTQYF.

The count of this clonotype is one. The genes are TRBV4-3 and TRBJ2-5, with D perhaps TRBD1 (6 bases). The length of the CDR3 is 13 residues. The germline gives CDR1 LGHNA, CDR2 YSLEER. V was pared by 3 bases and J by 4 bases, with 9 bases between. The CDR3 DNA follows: TGCGCCAGCAGCCAGAACAGGGCAGAGACCCAGTACTTC. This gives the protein CASSQNRAETQYF.

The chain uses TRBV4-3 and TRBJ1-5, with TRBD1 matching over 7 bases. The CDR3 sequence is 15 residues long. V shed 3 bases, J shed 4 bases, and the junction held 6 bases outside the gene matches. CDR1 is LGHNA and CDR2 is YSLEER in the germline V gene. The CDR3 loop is CASSQGGTVNQPQHF. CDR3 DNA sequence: TGCGCCAGCAGCCAGGGAGGGACAGTTAATCAGCCCCAGCATTTT.

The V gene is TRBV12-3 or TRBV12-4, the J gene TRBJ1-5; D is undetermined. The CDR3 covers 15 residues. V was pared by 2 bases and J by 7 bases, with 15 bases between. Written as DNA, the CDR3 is TGTGCCAGCAGTTTAAATTATCGGGGAATCCAGCCCCAGCATTTT. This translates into CASSLNYRGIQPQHF.

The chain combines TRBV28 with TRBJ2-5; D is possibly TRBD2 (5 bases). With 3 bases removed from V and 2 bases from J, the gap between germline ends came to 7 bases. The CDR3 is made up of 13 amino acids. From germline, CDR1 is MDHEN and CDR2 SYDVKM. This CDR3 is CASSFPGQETQYF. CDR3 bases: TGTGCCAGCAGTTTCCCGGGGCAAGAGACCCAGTACTTC. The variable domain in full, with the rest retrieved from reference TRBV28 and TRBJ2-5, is DVKVTQSSRYLVKRTGEKVFLECVQDMDHENMFWYRQDPGLGLRLIYFSYDVKMKEKGDIPEGYSVSREKKERFSLILESASTNQTSMYLCASSFPGQETQYFGPGTRLLVL.

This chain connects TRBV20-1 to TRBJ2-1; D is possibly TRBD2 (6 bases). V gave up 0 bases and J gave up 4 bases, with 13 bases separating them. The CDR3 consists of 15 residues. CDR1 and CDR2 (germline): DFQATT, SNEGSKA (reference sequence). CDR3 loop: CSAREGAGSYNEQFF. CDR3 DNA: TGCAGTGCTAGAGAGGGAGCGGGTTCATACAATGAGCAGTTCTTC.

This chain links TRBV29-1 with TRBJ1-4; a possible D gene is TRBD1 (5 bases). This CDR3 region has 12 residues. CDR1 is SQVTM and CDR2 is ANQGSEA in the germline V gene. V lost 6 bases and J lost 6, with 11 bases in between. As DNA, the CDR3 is TGCAGCGTGAGGGCAGGGTATGAAAAACTGTTTTTT. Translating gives CSVRAGYEKLFF.

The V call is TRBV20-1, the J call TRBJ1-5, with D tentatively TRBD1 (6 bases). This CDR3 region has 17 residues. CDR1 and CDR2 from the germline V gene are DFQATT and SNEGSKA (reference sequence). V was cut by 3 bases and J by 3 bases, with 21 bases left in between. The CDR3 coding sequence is TGCAGTGCTAGGACGATTGGGCCAGGGGCTAACAATCAGCCCCAGCATTTT. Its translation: CSARTIGPGANNQPQHF.